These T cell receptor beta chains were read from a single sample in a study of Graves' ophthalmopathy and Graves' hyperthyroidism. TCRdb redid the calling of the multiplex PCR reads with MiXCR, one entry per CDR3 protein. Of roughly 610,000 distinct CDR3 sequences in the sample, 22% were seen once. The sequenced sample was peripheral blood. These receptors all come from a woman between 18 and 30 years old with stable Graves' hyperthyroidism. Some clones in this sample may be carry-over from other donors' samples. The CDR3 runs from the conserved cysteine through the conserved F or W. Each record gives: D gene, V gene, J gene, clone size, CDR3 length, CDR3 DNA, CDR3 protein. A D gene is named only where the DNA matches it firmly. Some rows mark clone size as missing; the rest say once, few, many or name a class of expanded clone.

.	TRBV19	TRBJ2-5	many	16	TGTGCCAGTAGTATAGATGACTCCGCTTACCAAGAGACCCAGTACTTC	CASSIDDSAYQETQYF
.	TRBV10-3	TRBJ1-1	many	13	TGTGCCATCAGTGACCGGGGGAACACTGAAGCTTTCTTT	CAISDRGNTEAFF
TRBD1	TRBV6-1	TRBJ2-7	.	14	TGTGCCAGCACCCGGGGGACAGGGGTTGACGAGCAGTACTTC	CASTRGTGVDEQYF
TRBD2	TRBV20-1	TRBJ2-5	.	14	TGCAGTGCTATCGGCGCGGGAGGGGGAGAGACCCAGTACTTC	CSAIGAGGGETQYF
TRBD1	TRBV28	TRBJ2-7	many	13	TGTGCCAGCAGTACAGGGGTTGAGTACGAGCAGTACTTC	CASSTGVEYEQYF
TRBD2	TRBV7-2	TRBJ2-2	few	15	TGTGCCAGCAGCTTCGGGACTAGAGGCACCGGGGAGCTGTTTTTT	CASSFGTRGTGELFF
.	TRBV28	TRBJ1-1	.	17	TGTGCCAGCAGTTATCGTCACACCTTCTTATTGAACACTGAAGCTTTCTTT	CASSYRHTFLLNTEAFF
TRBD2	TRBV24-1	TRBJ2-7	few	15	TGTGCCACCAGTCCTAATAGCGGGGACACCTACGAGCAGTACTTC	CATSPNSGDTYEQYF
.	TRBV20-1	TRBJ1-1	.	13	TGCAGTGCTAGTACAAGGATGAACACTGAAGCTTTCTTT	CSASTRMNTEAFF
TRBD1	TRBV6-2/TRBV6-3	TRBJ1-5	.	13	TGTGCCAGCAGTGACAGGGATCGTCAGCCCCAGCATTTT	CASSDRDRQPQHF
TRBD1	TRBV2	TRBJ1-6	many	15	TGTGCCAGCAGTGCGGACAGGGCAGGGGATTCACCCCTCCACTTT	CASSADRAGDSPLHF
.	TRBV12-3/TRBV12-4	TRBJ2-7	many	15	TGTGCCAGCAGTGAATGGGGGGACGGACGGTGGGAGCAGTACTTC	CASSEWGDGRWEQYF
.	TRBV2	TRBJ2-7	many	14	TGTGCCAGCAGTGAAGGCCCCGTGCAGCCTGAGCAGTACTTC	CASSEGPVQPEQYF
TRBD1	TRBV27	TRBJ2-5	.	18	TGTGCCAGCAGACACTTATCCCCCTCCGGACAGGGTCGAGAGACCCAGTACTTC	CASRHLSPSGQGRETQYF
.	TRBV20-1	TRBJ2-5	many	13	TGCAGTGCTAGAGAATCTAGACCAGAGACCCAGTACTTC	CSARESRPETQYF
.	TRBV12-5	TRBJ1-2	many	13	TGTGCTAGTGGTTTCAGTGCGTCCTATGGCTACACCTTC	CASGFSASYGYTF
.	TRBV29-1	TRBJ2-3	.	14	TGCAGCGTAGCGACGGGGCAAAGCACAGATACGCAGTATTTT	CSVATGQSTDTQYF
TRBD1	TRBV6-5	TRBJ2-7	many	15	TGTGCCAGCAGTTACTTACAGGGGTACTCCTACGAGCAGTACTTC	CASSYLQGYSYEQYF
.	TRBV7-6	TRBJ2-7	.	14	TGTGCCAGCAGCTTAGGTCAGGGTCCCTCGGAGCAGTACTTC	CASSLGQGPSEQYF
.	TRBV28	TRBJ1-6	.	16	TGTGCCAGCAGTTTAGATCTAACTAGCTATAATTCACCCCTCCACTTT	CASSLDLTSYNSPLHF
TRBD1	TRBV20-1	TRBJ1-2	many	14	TGCAGTGCTAGAGGACAGGACAGGGCGTCAGGCTACACCTTC	CSARGQDRASGYTF
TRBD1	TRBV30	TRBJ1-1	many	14	TGTGCCTGGAGTGGTGGGACAGGGTTTGTAGGAGCTTTCTTT	CAWSGGTGFVGAFF
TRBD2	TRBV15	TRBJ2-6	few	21	TGTGCCACCAGCAGGGGCCCCCCATATAGCGGGCAAGACTCTGGGGCCAACGTCCTGACTTTC	CATSRGPPYSGQDSGANVLTF
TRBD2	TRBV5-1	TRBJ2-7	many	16	TGCGCCAGCAGCTTGTCTAGCGGACGGAGCACCTACGAGCAGTACTTC	CASSLSSGRSTYEQYF
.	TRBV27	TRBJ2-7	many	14	TGTGCCAGCAGTTCACGGGACCGCTCCTACGAGCAGTACTTC	CASSSRDRSYEQYF
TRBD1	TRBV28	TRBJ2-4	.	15	TGTGCCAGCAGCTCTATGGACAGGGATCCAAACATTCAGTACTTC	CASSSMDRDPNIQYF
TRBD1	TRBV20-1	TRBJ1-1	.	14	TGCAGTGCTAGGGAGGGGGCCAGGATCACTGAAGCTTTCTTT	CSAREGARITEAFF
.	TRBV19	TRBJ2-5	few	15	TGTGCCAGTAGTATAGCCGAGAGAAAGCGGGAGACCCAGTACTTC	CASSIAERKRETQYF
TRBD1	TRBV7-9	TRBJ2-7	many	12	TGTGCCAGCAGCCCGGGACAGGGCGAGCAGTACTTC	CASSPGQGEQYF
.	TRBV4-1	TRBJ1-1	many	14	TGCGCCAGCAGCCAAGTCGGTCGGAACACTGAAGCTTTCTTT	CASSQVGRNTEAFF
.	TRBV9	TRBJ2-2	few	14	TGTGCCAGCAGCCCCCCCTCGATTCCCGGGGAGCTGTTTTTT	CASSPPSIPGELFF
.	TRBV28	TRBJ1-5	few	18	TGTGCCAGCAGTCCAACCCCGGGGAGACTTTATAGCAATCAGCCCCAGCATTTT	CASSPTPGRLYSNQPQHF
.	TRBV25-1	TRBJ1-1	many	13	TGTGCCAGCAGTTTACCGGGACACGAAGAAGCTTTCTTT	CASSLPGHEEAFF
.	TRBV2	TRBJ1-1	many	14	TGTGCCAGCACCACCGAGGGCAGGTATACTGAAGCTTTCTTT	CASTTEGRYTEAFF
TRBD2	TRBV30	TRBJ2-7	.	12	TGTGCCTGGAGTACTAGCGCCCACGAGCAGTACTTC	CAWSTSAHEQYF
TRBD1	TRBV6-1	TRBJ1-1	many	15	TGTGCCAGTAACCTACGACAGGGGTGGGACACTGAAGCTTTCTTT	CASNLRQGWDTEAFF
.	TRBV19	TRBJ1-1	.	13	TGTGCCAGTAGCTCTATACAAAATGATGATGCTTTCTTT	CASSSIQNDDAFF
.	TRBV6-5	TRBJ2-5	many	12	TGTGCCAGCAGTTCTAGGAAAGAGACCCAGTACTTC	CASSSRKETQYF
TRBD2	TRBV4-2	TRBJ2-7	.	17	TGTGCCAGCAGCCAAGCCTCACTAGCGGGGGGCCTATACGAGCAGTACTTC	CASSQASLAGGLYEQYF
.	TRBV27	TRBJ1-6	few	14	TGTGCCAGCAGCGCGGCAGAGTATAATTCACCCCTCCACTTT	CASSAAEYNSPLHF
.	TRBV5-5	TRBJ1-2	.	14	TGTGCCAGCAGCTTGGTGGGACCCTCGGCTGGCTACACCTTC	CASSLVGPSAGYTF
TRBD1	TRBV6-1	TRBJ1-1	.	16	TGTGCCAGCAAGCCGGGCCCAAACAGGGGAGGGAGTGAAGCTTTCTTT	CASKPGPNRGGSEAFF
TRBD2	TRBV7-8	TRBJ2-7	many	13	TGTGCCAGTGGTAGCGGGAGGGCCTACGAGCAGTACTTC	CASGSGRAYEQYF
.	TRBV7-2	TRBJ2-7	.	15	TGTGCCAGCAGCACCCGGCGCGGGACAGCCTCCGAGCAGTACTTC	CASSTRRGTASEQYF
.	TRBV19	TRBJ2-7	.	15	TGTGCCAGTAGTTCCCGGGACATCTTCTCCTACGAGCAGTACTTC	CASSSRDIFSYEQYF
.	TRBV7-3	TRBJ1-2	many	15	TGTGCCAGCAGCTTCGGCAGCCTTATAGACTATGGCTACACCTTC	CASSFGSLIDYGYTF
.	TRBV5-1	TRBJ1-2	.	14	TGCGCCAGCAGCTTGGGGGGAATCGGGGGTGGCTACACCTTC	CASSLGGIGGGYTF
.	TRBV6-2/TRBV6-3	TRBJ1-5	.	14	TGTGCCAGCAGTTACTTAGACGGGAATCAGCCCCAGCATTTT	CASSYLDGNQPQHF
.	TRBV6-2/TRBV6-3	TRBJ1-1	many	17	TGTGCCAGCAGTTACTCGAGTGACACCGCCTTGAACACTGAAGCTTTCTTT	CASSYSSDTALNTEAFF
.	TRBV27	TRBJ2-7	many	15	TGTGCCAGCAGTTTACTCAGGAGACCCTCCTACGAGCAGTACTTC	CASSLLRRPSYEQYF
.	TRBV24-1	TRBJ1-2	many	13	TGTGCCACCAGTATCGGGCGCGACTATGGCTACACCTTC	CATSIGRDYGYTF
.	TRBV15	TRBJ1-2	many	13	TGTGCCACCAGCAAGTCGGGGCACTATGGCTACACCTTC	CATSKSGHYGYTF
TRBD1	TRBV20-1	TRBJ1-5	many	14	TGCAGTGCAAGGACAGGGGGCTACAATCAGCCCCAGCATTTT	CSARTGGYNQPQHF
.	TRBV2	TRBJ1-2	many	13	TGTGCCAGCATGGCAGCATCGTTGTATGGCTACACCTTC	CASMAASLYGYTF
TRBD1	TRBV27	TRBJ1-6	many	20	TGTGCCAGCAGTTTATCGCCGGGACAGGGGGCGAGCTCCTATAATTCACCCCTCCACTTT	CASSLSPGQGASSYNSPLHF
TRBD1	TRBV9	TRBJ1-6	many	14	TGTGCCAGCAGCCCGGGACAGCATAATTCACCCCTCCACTTT	CASSPGQHNSPLHF
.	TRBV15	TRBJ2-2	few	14	TGTGCCACCAGCACAAAGGCCTACACCGGGGAGCTGTTTTTT	CATSTKAYTGELFF
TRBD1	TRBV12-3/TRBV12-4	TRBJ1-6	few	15	TGTGCCAGCAGTTTGGGACAGGGGTTTGGGTCACCCCTCCACTTT	CASSLGQGFGSPLHF
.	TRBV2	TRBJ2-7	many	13	TGTGCCAGCACCGGGCTGGACATCTACGAGCAGTACTTC	CASTGLDIYEQYF